This T cell receptor beta chain was captured in a study of blood T cell dynamics during melanoma immunotherapy. A note on this clone: Its cognate antigen is unknown.

Every bulk PBMC sample received the same 350 ng of DNA. The protocol was immunoSEQ multiplex PCR, while the TCRdb copy is restricted to in-frame clones and leaves out a portion. The profile covers more than 10,000 clones, with around 83% appearing a single time and less than 5.5% taken by the ten largest. Time point: pre-treatment baseline. Disease control meant complete response, partial response or stable disease at 12 weeks. Prior systemic cancer therapy, immunosuppressant use and other active malignancies excluded patients. Study-wide results and limits: PBMC repertoires of eventual disease-control patients split at W3 into clonality or diversity gains.

Sequencing used blood, obtained from a patient treated with checkpoint blockade. The TCR originated in a human donor with melanoma.

CDR3 loop: CASSPPGQYNEQFF. The CDR3 DNA reads as TGTGCCAGCAGCCCACCGGGACAGTACAATGAGCAGTTCTTC. This sequence joins TRBV5-4 and TRBJ2-1, with 7 bases matching TRBD1. From germline, CDR1 is SGHNT and CDR2 YYREEE (reference sequence). The V and J ends lost 4 bases and 4 bases, in that order; junction bases with no gene match: 5. The CDR3 covers 14 residues. Full variable domain (missing parts from reference TRBV5-4 and TRBJ2-1): ETGVTQSPTHLIKTRGQQVTLRCSSQSGHNTVSWYQQALGQGPQFIFQYYREEENGRGNFPPRFSGLQFPNYSSELNVNALELDDSALYLCASSPPGQYNEQFFGPGTRLTVL.